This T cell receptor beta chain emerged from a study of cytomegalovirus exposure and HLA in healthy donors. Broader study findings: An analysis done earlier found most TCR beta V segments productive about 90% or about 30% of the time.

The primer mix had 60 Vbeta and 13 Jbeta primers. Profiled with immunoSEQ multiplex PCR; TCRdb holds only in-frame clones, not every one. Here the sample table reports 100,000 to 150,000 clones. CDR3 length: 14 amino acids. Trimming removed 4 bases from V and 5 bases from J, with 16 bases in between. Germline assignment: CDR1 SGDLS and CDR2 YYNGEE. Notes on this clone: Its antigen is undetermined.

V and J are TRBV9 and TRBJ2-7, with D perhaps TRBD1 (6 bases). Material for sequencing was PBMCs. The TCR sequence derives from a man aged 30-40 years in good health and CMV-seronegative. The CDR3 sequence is CASSSPSGVNEQYF. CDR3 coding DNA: TGTGCCAGCAGCTCACCCTCAGGGGTGAACGAGCAGTACTTC.